One and the same sample provided the 23 T cell receptor beta chains below, sequenced in a study of blood T cell repertoires in COVID-19. TCRdb's table, derived via immunoSEQ multiplex PCR, lists solely in-frame clones and lacks some. This table has 150,000 or so clones, less than 85% appearing once. What was sequenced was PBMCs or T cells enriched from blood (not recorded which). These receptor sequences come from a man aged 50 to 60 who had recovered from COVID-19.

The J gene is TRBJ1-1, the V gene TRBV25-1; 7 bases agree with TRBD1. V lost 4 bases and J lost 6; bases outside the gene matches: 5. This CDR3 spans 13 amino acids. CDR1 and CDR2 from the germline V gene are MGHDK and SYGVNS. Here the CDR3 reads CASSGRGVPEAFF. The CDR3 DNA follows: TGTGCCAGCAGTGGCAGGGGGGTACCTGAAGCTTTCTTT.

This rearrangement joins TRBV7-2 to TRBJ2-5; TRBD2 matches 8 bases. V gave up 2 bases and J gave up 2 bases; unmatched junction bases: 10. Germline V gene sequence: CDR1 SGHTA, CDR2 FQGNSA. The CDR3 sequence is 17 residues long. CDR3 sequence: CASSLRPRGGQQETQYF. DNA of the CDR3: TGTGCCAGCAGCTTACGCCCCCGCGGGGGGCAACAAGAGACCCAGTACTTC.

A single count supports this clone. CDR3 nucleotides: TGTGCCAGCAGCCCTTTCCTAGCGGGGGGAAATACGCAGTATTTT. Protein: CASSPFLAGGNTQYF. V gene TRBV7-8 combines with J gene TRBJ2-3; the match to TRBD2 covers 11 bases. CDR1 and CDR2 from the germline V gene are SGHVS and FQNEAQ. The CDR3 has 15 amino acids. V gave up 5 bases and J gave up 7 bases; unmatched junction bases: 8.

V gene TRBV11-2 combines with J gene TRBJ2-3; 8 bases are shared with TRBD2. This CDR3 region has 18 residues. Trimming removed 0 bases from V and 4 bases from J; junction bases left unmatched: 12. Germline loops: CDR1 SGHAT, CDR2 FQNNGV. The CDR3 protein is CASSLDPPGTSVPDTQYF. The DNA of the CDR3 is TGTGCCAGCAGCTTAGACCCACCGGGGACTAGTGTCCCAGATACGCAGTATTTT.

J is TRBJ1-2 and V is TRBV7-9, with 9 positions matching TRBD1. CDR3 length: 16 amino acids. The V and J ends lost 5 bases and 4 bases, in that order; junction bases with no gene match: 11. Looked up from germline, CDR1 is SEHNR and CDR2 is FQNEAQ (reference sequence). CDR3 coding DNA: TGTGCCAGCAGCCAGGGGACAGGGCGCTTGGTCTATGGCTACACCTTC. This gives the protein CASSQGTGRLVYGYTF.

The genes are TRBV7-2 and TRBJ2-7, with 10 nucleotides matching TRBD2. This CDR3 is built from 15 residues. The germline CDR1 and CDR2 sequences are SGHTA and FQGNSA. Unmatched junction bases numbered 7, after V lost 5 bases and J lost 3 bases. The CDR3 sequence is CASSPQRGGGYEQYF. Here the CDR3 DNA reads TGTGCCAGCAGCCCCCAGCGGGGGGGCGGCTACGAGCAGTACTTC.

V usage is TRBV7-3 and J usage is TRBJ1-6, with D hard to call. The CDR3 consists of 13 residues. Germline lookup yields CDR1 SGHTA and CDR2 FQGTGA. V gave up 6 bases and J gave up 9 bases, with 12 bases separating them. CDR3 sequence (DNA): TGTGCCAGCAGTCTCGACTACTCTTCACCCCTCCACTTT. It specifies CASSLDYSSPLHF.

The chain employs TRBV5-1 and TRBJ2-2, with 7 bases fitting TRBD1. Germline values: CDR1 SGHRS, CDR2 YFSETQ. With 4 bases clipped from V and 1 base from J, the junction kept 1 base outside the gene matches. The CDR3 covers 14 residues. The CDR3 region is CASSGTVNTGELFF. CDR3 nucleotide sequence: TGCGCCAGCAGCGGGACAGTGAACACCGGGGAGCTGTTTTTT.

The rearrangement joins TRBV5-1 to TRBJ1-2; no reliable D call. Trimming stripped 5 bases from V and 3 bases from J, with 8 bases between. CDR3 length: 12 residues. The germline V gene has CDR1 SGHRS and CDR2 YFSETQ. The CDR3 sequence: CASRNGDYGYTF. The CDR3 DNA reads TGCGCCAGCAGAAACGGGGACTATGGCTACACCTTC.

The rearrangement uses TRBV5-1 and TRBJ2-1, with 10 bases identical to TRBD2. V dropped 1 base and J dropped 8; count of bases not matched to a gene: 6. The CDR3 is 15 amino acids. Germline CDR1 and CDR2: SGHRS and YFSETQ. CDR3 residues: CASSLQASGGHEQFF. The CDR3 nucleotides read TGCGCCAGCAGCTTGCAAGCTAGCGGGGGTCATGAGCAGTTCTTC.

The chain is built from TRBV14 and TRBJ2-1; 9 nucleotides line up with TRBD1. Germline assignment: CDR1 SGHDN and CDR2 FVKESK. V shed 0 bases and J 4 bases; nucleotides not matched to a gene: 10. The CDR3 has 18 residues. CDR3 nucleotide sequence: TGTGCCAGCAGCCAAGAGAACGTTTGGGACAGGGTTTACAATGAGCAGTTCTTC. Its protein product is CASSQENVWDRVYNEQFF.

A word on this clone: Within the sample, other DNA sequences also encode this same CDR3. CDR3 sequence: CASSRDSYEQYF. The CDR3 nucleotides read TGCGCCAGCAGTCGGGACAGCTACGAGCAGTACTTC. This chain links TRBV5-1 with TRBJ2-7; the match to TRBD1 covers 7 bases. Trimming took 5 bases from V and 3 from J; bases not matched to a gene: 2. The CDR3 runs 12 residues. Per germline, CDR1 SGHRS and CDR2 YFSETQ.

The chain employs TRBV4-1 and TRBJ1-4; maybe TRBD1 (5 bases). CDR1 and CDR2 (germline): MGHRA, YSYEKL. V lost 4 bases and J lost 6, with 15 bases in between. The CDR3 contains 15 residues. The CDR3 region is CASSPPDRGDEKLFF. The CDR3 coding sequence is TGCGCCAGCAGCCCCCCGGATCGGGGGGATGAAAAACTGTTTTTT.

The chain is built from TRBV14 and TRBJ2-4, with a possible D match to TRBD1 (6 bases). Germline lookup yields CDR1 SGHDN and CDR2 FVKESK. The CDR3 loop spans 16 amino acids. V shed 4 bases and J shed 7 bases, with 20 bases lying between them. The CDR3 sequence: CASSPRGAQGRNIQYF. The CDR3 coding sequence is TGTGCCAGCAGCCCAAGAGGGGCACAGGGACGGAACATTCAGTACTTC.

This chain's CDR3 is CASSKGLADLSNTQYF. The CDR3, as DNA: TGTGCCAGCAGCAAAGGACTAGCGGACCTTTCGAATACGCAGTATTTT. This chain joins TRBV7-2 and TRBJ2-3, with TRBD2 matching 10 bases. This CDR3 comprises 16 residues. V gave up 5 bases and J gave up 7 bases; unmatched junction bases: 12. Germline V gives CDR1 SGHTA, CDR2 FQGNSA.

This chain uses TRBV7-3 with TRBJ2-1; possibly TRBD2 for D (6 bases). Germline assignment: CDR1 SGHTA and CDR2 FQGTGA. V shed 3 bases and J shed 0 bases, with 12 bases lying between them. This CDR3 contains 16 residues. The CDR3 sequence: CASSLSLGGSYNEQFF. DNA of the CDR3: TGTGCCAGCAGCTTGTCCTTGGGGGGCTCCTACAATGAGCAGTTCTTC. Combining the CDR3 with reference TRBV7-3 and TRBJ2-1 gives the whole variable domain GAGVSQTPSNKVTEKGKYVELRCDPISGHTALYWYRQSLGQGPEFLIYFQGTGAADDSGLPNDRFFAVRPEGSVSTLKIQRTERGDSAVYLCASSLSLGGSYNEQFFGPGTRLTVL.

The rearrangement links TRBV5-5 to TRBJ2-5; 13 bases line up with TRBD2. The CDR3 has 16 residues. CDR1 and CDR2 from the germline V gene are SGHKS and YYEKEE (reference sequence). V trimming: 1 base; J trimming: 5 bases; junction bases outside the gene matches: 5. The CDR3 is CASSLQTSGGRETQYF. The CDR3 DNA is TGTGCCAGCAGCTTGCAGACTAGCGGGGGGCGGGAGACCCAGTACTTC.

The CDR3 sequence is CASSEAAGAYEQYF. The CDR3 DNA reads TGTGCCAGCAGTGAAGCGGCAGGGGCCTACGAGCAGTACTTC. This chain connects TRBV2 to TRBJ2-7; the D gene is possibly TRBD1 (6 bases). The V gene lost 0 bases and the J gene lost 2 bases, with 8 bases spanning the gap. CDR3 length: 14 residues. Germline V CDR1 and CDR2: SNHLY, FYNNEI.

V usage is TRBV7-3 and J usage is TRBJ2-5, with D maybe TRBD1 (6 bases). The CDR3 spans 13 residues. CDR1 is SGHTA, CDR2 FQGTGA, per germline. V gave up 5 bases and J gave up 7 bases, with 14 bases separating them. The CDR3 region has the DNA TGTGCCAGCAGCCCTACAGGGTTGGGGACCCAGTACTTC. Translated, it gives CASSPTGLGTQYF. Using reference TRBV7-3 and TRBJ2-5 for the parts outside the CDR3, the full variable domain is GAGVSQTPSNKVTEKGKYVELRCDPISGHTALYWYRQSLGQGPEFLIYFQGTGAADDSGLPNDRFFAVRPEGSVSTLKIQRTERGDSAVYLCASSPTGLGTQYFGPGTRLLVL.

V and J are TRBV11-2 and TRBJ2-7; the D gene is possibly TRBD2 (6 bases). The CDR3 length is 13 residues. Germline V CDR1 and CDR2: SGHAT, FQNNGV. V was cut by 2 bases and J by 7 bases, with 12 bases left in between. The CDR3 nucleotides are TGTGCCAGCAGCTTAAGCGGGCCTCGGGAGCAGTACTTC. It translates to CASSLSGPREQYF.

J is TRBJ2-1 and V is TRBV3-1 (or the pseudogene TRBV3-2), with 8 bases fitting TRBD2. The germline V gene has CDR1 LGHDT and CDR2 YNNKEL (reference sequence). V lost 0 bases to trimming and J lost 3 bases; unmatched junction nucleotides: 7. The CDR3 is made up of 17 amino acids. The CDR3 loop reads CASSQDRRTSFYNEQFF. The CDR3 nucleotides read TGTGCCAGCAGCCAAGACCGCCGGACTAGCTTCTACAATGAGCAGTTCTTC.

The chain carries TRBV28 and TRBJ2-2; weak D call: TRBD2 (6 bases). V lost 6 bases and J lost 5, with 7 bases in between. Germline lookup yields CDR1 MDHEN and CDR2 SYDVKM. The CDR3 is 12 amino acids. For the CDR3, the DNA is TGTGCCAGCAGGCGGGGAACCGGGGAGCTGTTTTTT. It yields the protein CASRRGTGELFF.

V usage is TRBV29-1 and J usage is TRBJ1-2; no clear D gene. Germline V gene data show CDR1 as SQVTM and CDR2 as ANQGSEA. Trimming took off 1 base at V and 4 bases at J, with 7 bases between the two ends. The CDR3 has 12 amino acids. The CDR3 reads CSVEGGLYGYTF. DNA of the CDR3: TGCAGCGTTGAAGGCGGACTCTATGGCTACACCTTC.